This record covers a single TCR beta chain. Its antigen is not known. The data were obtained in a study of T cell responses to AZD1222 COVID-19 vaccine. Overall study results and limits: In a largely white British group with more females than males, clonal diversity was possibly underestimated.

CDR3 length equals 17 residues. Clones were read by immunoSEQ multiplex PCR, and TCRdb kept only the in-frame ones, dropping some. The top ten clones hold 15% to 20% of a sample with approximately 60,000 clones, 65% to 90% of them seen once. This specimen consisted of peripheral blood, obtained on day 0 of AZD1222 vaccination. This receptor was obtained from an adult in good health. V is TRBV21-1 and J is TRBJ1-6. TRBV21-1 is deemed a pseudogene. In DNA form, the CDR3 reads TGTGCCAGCAGCAAACATGAGAGGGGCAAGGATAATTCACCCCTCCACTTT. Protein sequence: CASSKHERGKDNSPLHF.